This T cell receptor beta chain was documented in a study of T cell responses to AZD1222 COVID-19 vaccine. Germline assignment: CDR1 SGHVS and CDR2 FNYEAQ. V was clipped by 3 bases and J by 0 bases; unmatched bases: 14. The CDR3 extends over 20 amino acids. Only in-frame clones appear in the TCRdb table, and some are missing; sequencing was by immunoSEQ multiplex PCR. The data show 35,000 to 45,000 clones, with over 70% seen just once and around 3.9% held by the top ten. Broader study findings: With two AZD1222 doses given, Spike-specific TCR breadth and depth both rose. Mapped onto spike, vaccine-associated CD4 TCRs spanned it and were dominant at 160-218 and 743-854.

The sample holds a few counts of this clone. Its antigen is not known. This sequence joins TRBV7-6 and TRBJ2-6; the match to TRBD1 covers 7 bases. This receptor was identified in an adult in good health. The sample in question was peripheral blood, obtained on day 0 of AZD1222 vaccination. The CDR3 reads CASSFAYQGGPSSGANVLTF. The CDR3 DNA follows: TGTGCCAGCAGCTTTGCCTACCAAGGGGGCCCAAGCTCTGGGGCCAACGTCCTGACTTTC.